The text below deals with one T cell receptor beta chain. This sample was included in a study of T cells in Graves' hyperthyroidism and ophthalmopathy. Germline V lookup: CDR1 MRHNA, CDR2 SNTAGT. CDR3 length: 15 residues. Trimming at V came to 4 bases and at J to 9 bases, leaving 4 bases not matched to a gene. RNA transcripts yielded amplified TCR beta CDR3 regions. When the TCR CDR3 underwent first-round RT-PCR, the HTBI primer set was used. MiXCR was run by TCRdb on the multiplex PCR reads, yielding one entry per CDR3 protein. The sample includes under 650,000 distinct CDR3 sequences, about 17% of them seen just once.

V usage is TRBV6-4 and J usage is TRBJ2-2; 14 bases align to TRBD2. The specimen sequenced was blood. This TCR was sampled from a woman aged 25 to 45 with Graves' hyperthyroidism. The CDR3 DNA reads as TGTGCCAGCAGTGCCGGGACTAGCGGGAGCAGGGAGCTGTTTTTT. This codes for CASSAGTSGSRELFF.